This is a list of T cell receptor beta chains from one sample in a study of metastatic and nonmetastatic thyroid tumors. TCRdb redid the clone calls on the PCR reads using MiXCR. The top ten clones hold 2.4% of a sample with around 30,000 clones, 20% to 30% of them seen once. Sequences were obtained from blood. These receptors originate from a female donor with papillary thyroid cancer or a benign thyroid nodule (not recorded which). Some clones in this sample may be carry-over from other donors' samples. The CDR3 runs from the conserved cysteine through the conserved F or W. D genes are given only for firm matches. Size values are once, few and many counts, or a class for expanded clones, and some rows have none.

D gene	clone size	V gene	J gene	CDR3 DNA	CDR3 protein
TRBD2	medium-sized	TRBV28	TRBJ2-1	TGTGCCAGCAGTCCCCCGGGACTAGCGGGAGCCGGTGCCTACAATGAGCAGTTCTTC	CASSPPGLAGAGAYNEQFF
TRBD2	many	TRBV4-2	TRBJ2-7	TGTGCCAGCAGCCAAACCGGGACTAGCGGTTACGAGCAGTACTTC	CASSQTGTSGYEQYF
TRBD2	many	TRBV20-1	TRBJ2-1	TGCAGTGCTGTAGGGAGGGCGGTATTGGGTGAGCAGTTCTTC	CSAVGRAVLGEQFF
NA	medium-sized	TRBV4-3	TRBJ2-7	TGCGCCAGCAGCCAAGATCTGGGGTCGGTTTACGAGCAGTACTTC	CASSQDLGSVYEQYF
NA	many	TRBV5-6	TRBJ1-1	TGTGCCAGCAGCTTGGTAGCGAACACTGAAGCTTTCTTT	CASSLVANTEAFF
NA	many	TRBV5-5	TRBJ2-7	TGTGCCAGCTGCAGGACGATAACCTACGAGCAGTACTTC	CASCRTITYEQYF
TRBD2	NA	TRBV30	TRBJ2-1	TGTGCCTGGAGGGAGACTAGCGGGAGAAGCTATGAGCAGTTCTTC	CAWRETSGRSYEQFF
NA	medium-sized	TRBV4-1	TRBJ2-3	TGCGCCAGCAACGATAGGGGCGATAGCACAGATACGCAGTATTTT	CASNDRGDSTDTQYF
NA	many	TRBV30	TRBJ1-1	TGTGCCTGGAGGAGTGGTGTGGGACGGATGAACACTGAAGCTTTCTTT	CAWRSGVGRMNTEAFF
NA	medium-sized	TRBV12-3/TRBV12-4	TRBJ1-6	TGTGCCAGCAGTATAAACCGGGCAAATAATTCACCCCTCCACTTT	CASSINRANNSPLHF
NA	many	TRBV13	TRBJ1-3	TGTGCCAGCAGCTTACAGTCAGGGGACCGGTACACCATATATTTT	CASSLQSGDRYTIYF
NA	many	TRBV19	TRBJ1-6	TGTGCCAGTAAGACCCGGGCTGAGTCACCCCTCCACTTT	CASKTRAESPLHF
NA	medium-sized	TRBV4-3	TRBJ2-7	TGCGCCAGCAGCCCTTGGACAGGCGGGGGGTACGAGCAGTACTTC	CASSPWTGGGYEQYF
NA	many	TRBV7-8	TRBJ2-2	TGTGCCAGCAGCTCCGGGACCGGCGGGGAGCTGTTTTTT	CASSSGTGGELFF
NA	NA	TRBV4-1	TRBJ2-1	TGCGACAGCAGCCCTCGGGGAGGGACAGCGGACTCCTACAATGAGCAGTTCTTC	CDSSPRGGTADSYNEQFF
TRBD1	NA	TRBV4-1	TRBJ1-4	TGCGCCAGCAGAACAGGGGTTGGTGAAAAACTGTTTTTT	CASRTGVGEKLFF
NA	NA	TRBV7-3	TRBJ2-2	TGTGCCAGCAGTTACGGGAACAGCGCCGGGGAGCTGTTTTTT	CASSYGNSAGELFF
TRBD1	few	TRBV6-1	TRBJ2-2	TGTGCCAGCAGTGAAACAGGGGACGTGGAGCTGCTTTTT	CASSETGDVELLF
NA	many	TRBV6-1	TRBJ2-7	TGTGCCAGCAGTTCCAGCACAGGGTTTAGCTACGAGCAGTACTTC	CASSSSTGFSYEQYF
NA	medium-sized	TRBV28	TRBJ1-3	TGTGCCAGCAGTTTTACAGGAGGGCCGAGCTCTGGAAACACCATATATTTT	CASSFTGGPSSGNTIYF
NA	NA	TRBV27	TRBJ2-5	TGTGCCCGCAGCACATCGGACACGGAAGAGACCCAGTACTTC	CARSTSDTEETQYF
TRBD2	many	TRBV3-1	TRBJ2-7	TGTGCCAGCAGCCGGGCTCTAACGGGAGGGGTTTACGAGCAGTACTTC	CASSRALTGGVYEQYF
TRBD2	many	TRBV6-1	TRBJ2-1	TGTGCCAGCAGTACAACTAGCGGCACATACAATGAGCAGTTCTTC	CASSTTSGTYNEQFF
TRBD1	many	TRBV5-1	TRBJ2-4	TGCGCCAGCAGCGTGGACAGGGAAAACATTCAGTACTTC	CASSVDRENIQYF
NA	few	TRBV11-2	TRBJ2-7	TGTACCAGCAGCCACACAGCGGGTACCTACGAGCAGTACTTC	CTSSHTAGTYEQYF
NA	many	TRBV5-1	TRBJ1-1	TGCGCCAGCAGCGGATTTGGGGGCCCGGGCACTGAAGCTTTCTTT	CASSGFGGPGTEAFF